This TCR beta chain was sequenced for a study of T cell changes during pregnancy in multiple sclerosis. The CDR3 sequence is 15 residues long. Libraries were prepared by immunoSEQ multiplex PCR; TCRdb keeps only in-frame clonotypes and omits some of them. The repertoire includes under 75,000 clones, about 90% of them detected once, and around 0.3% sits in the top ten. The sample here was CD4+ T cells from peripheral blood mononuclear cells, taken after pregnancy. The chain links TRBV21-1 to TRBJ1-5; TRBD1, the table's D call, was not compared with the DNA. TRBV21-1 is assigned pseudogene status. This sequence was found in a female donor with multiple sclerosis, enrolled in a pregnancy study. CDR3 sequence: CASSLFRDKDQPQHF. The CDR3 DNA reads TGTGCCAGCAGCCTCTTCCGGGACAAAGATCAGCCCCAGCATTTT.